This T cell receptor (beta chain) was profiled in a study of cytotoxic CD8 clonotypes in ibrutinib-treated CLL. TCRdb keeps only in-frame clones here, not all; method: immunoSEQ multiplex PCR. The repertoire holds about 29,000 clones, about 78% seen once, with around 50% in the top ten. This material consisted of PBMCs, taken after 36 months of ibrutinib treatment. The TCR was taken from a human donor with chronic lymphocytic leukemia.

The CDR3 nucleotides are TGTGCCAGTAGTATGGGGGGTCCAATCACTGAAGCTTTCTTT. Its protein is CASSMGGPITEAFF. V usage is TRBV19 and J usage is TRBJ1-1; a possible D gene is TRBD1 (5 bases). This CDR3 comprises 14 residues. CDR1 is LNHDA, CDR2 SQIVND, per germline (reference sequence). The V and J ends lost 3 bases and 4 bases respectively, with 12 bases between them.